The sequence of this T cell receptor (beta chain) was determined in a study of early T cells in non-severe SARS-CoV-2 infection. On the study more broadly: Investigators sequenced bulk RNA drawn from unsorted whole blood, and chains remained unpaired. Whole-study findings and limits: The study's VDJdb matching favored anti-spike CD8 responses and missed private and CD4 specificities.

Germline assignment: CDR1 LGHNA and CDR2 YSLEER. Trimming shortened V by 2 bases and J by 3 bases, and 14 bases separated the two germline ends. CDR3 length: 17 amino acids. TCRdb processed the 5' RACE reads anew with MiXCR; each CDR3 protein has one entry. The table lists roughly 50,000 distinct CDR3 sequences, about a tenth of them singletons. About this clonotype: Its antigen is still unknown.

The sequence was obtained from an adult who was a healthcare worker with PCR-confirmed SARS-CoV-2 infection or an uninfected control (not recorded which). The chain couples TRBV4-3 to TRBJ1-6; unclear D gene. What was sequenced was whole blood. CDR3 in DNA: TGCGCCAGCAGCCAAAAAGTCTGGGGTTTCTATAATTCACCCCTCCACTTT. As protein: CASSQKVWGFYNSPLHF.